What follows are 8 T cell receptor beta chains derived from one specimen sequenced in a study of control samples from healthy donors and cancer patients. Assay: immunoSEQ multiplex PCR; the TCRdb copy retains only in-frame clones and omits some. The sample holds 250,000 to 300,000 clones, almost 85% seen once. The sample consisted of PBMCs. Receptors were obtained from a woman aged 60 to 75 with lung cancer.

J is TRBJ1-3 and V is TRBV13, with 7 bases matching TRBD1. Per germline, CDR1 PRHDT and CDR2 FYEKMQ (reference sequence). The V gene end was trimmed by 1 base and the J gene end by 3 bases; junction bases not matched to a gene: 3. The length of the CDR3 is 15 residues. CDR3 sequence reads: CASSLEWTGGNTIYF. The CDR3 region has the DNA TGTGCCAGCAGCTTAGAGTGGACAGGTGGAAACACCATATATTTT. Complete variable domain (other parts from reference TRBV13 and TRBJ1-3): AAGVIQSPRHLIKEKRETATLKCYPIPRHDTVYWYQQGPGQDPQFLISFYEKMQSDKGSIPDRFSAQQFSDYHSELNMSSLELGDSALYFCASSLEWTGGNTIYFGEGSWLTVV.

The rearrangement uses TRBV7-2 and TRBJ2-7, with D tentatively TRBD2 (5 bases). Germline V CDR1 and CDR2: SGHTA, FQGNSA. Trimming shortened V by 5 bases and J by 6 bases, and 11 bases separated the two germline ends. This CDR3 spans 12 amino acids. In DNA form, the CDR3 reads TGTGCCAGCAGCCTACTAGTAGGCGAGCAGTACTTC. Translated, it gives CASSLLVGEQYF.

The sample holds one count of this clone. The gene calls are TRBV7-2 and TRBJ2-7; D perhaps matches TRBD2 (5 bases). Germline V gene data show CDR1 as SGHTA and CDR2 as FQGNSA. The CDR3 is 13 amino acids. Trimming pared 6 bases from V and 5 bases from J, leaving 14 bases between. CDR3 in DNA: TGTGCCAGCAGTACCGGGCCGGGGAACGAGCAGTACTTC. It translates to CASSTGPGNEQYF.

The rearrangement uses TRBV24-1 and TRBJ2-7; 11 nucleotides match TRBD2. CDR1 KGHDR and CDR2 SFDVKD come from the germline V gene. The CDR3 spans 16 residues. V gave up 5 bases and J gave up 1 base; unmatched junction bases: 6. For the CDR3, the DNA is TGTGCCACCAGTGGGCTGACTAGCGGGAAGTCCTACGAGCAGTACTTC. As protein: CATSGLTSGKSYEQYF.

As for this clone: One end of the junction varies from germline; a read error may be responsible. The chain has TRBV6-1 and TRBJ2-7; 12 nucleotides line up with TRBD1. The CDR3 consists of 16 residues. The germline V gene encodes CDR1 MNHNS and CDR2 SASEGT. CDR3 in amino acids: CASSEAGTGGSNEQYF. CDR3 DNA sequence: TGTGCCAGCAGTGAAGCCGGGACAGGGGGCTCCAACGAGCAGTACTTC.

The chain joins TRBV24-1 to TRBJ2-1; D is ambiguous. V lost 1 base, J lost 0 bases, and 6 bases lay in between. The CDR3 is 15 residues long. Germline lookup yields CDR1 KGHDR and CDR2 SFDVKD. CDR3 region: CATSDFDSSYNEQFF. CDR3 DNA: TGTGCCACCAGTGATTTTGATAGCTCCTACAATGAGCAGTTCTTC.

Points on this clone: The same CDR3 also results from other DNA sequences found in this sample. The chain links TRBV18 to TRBJ2-5; 14 bases line up with TRBD2. The germline V gene encodes CDR1 KGHSH and CDR2 LQKENI. The CDR3 has 15 residues. The V segment lost 6 bases and the J segment 4 bases; nucleotides outside the gene matches: 4. The chain's CDR3 is CASSPGTSGRETQYF. CDR3 nucleotide sequence: TGTGCCAGCTCCCCCGGGACTAGCGGGAGAGAGACCCAGTACTTC.

The V call is TRBV3-1 (or the pseudogene TRBV3-2), the J call TRBJ1-1; TRBD1 aligns across 8 bases. This CDR3 spans 15 amino acids. Germline V CDR1 and CDR2: LGHDT, YNNKEL (reference sequence). The V gene end was trimmed by 1 base and the J gene end by 5 bases; junction bases not matched to a gene: 6. The CDR3 spells CASSQGQGKETEAFF. The CDR3 DNA is TGTGCCAGCAGCCAAGGACAGGGGAAAGAGACTGAAGCTTTCTTT.